Presented here are 15 T cell receptor beta chains from one specimen sequenced in a study of human T cells and chemical hapten exposure. Total RNA was extracted from unfractionated whole blood. MiXCR, applied by TCRdb to the 5' RACE reads, yields one record per CDR3 protein. Among 110,000 to 150,000 distinct CDR3 sequences listed, around 4.4% were seen once. The receptors stem from a female donor in good health.

This clonotype was counted many times. The rearrangement uses TRBV7-9 and TRBJ1-1, with D unresolved. Deletions cut 1 base from V and 1 base from J, with 4 bases between. The germline CDR1 and CDR2 sequences are SEHNR and FQNEAQ (reference sequence). CDR3 length: 13 residues. The CDR3 sequence is CASSLDSNTEAFF. The CDR3 nucleotides read TGTGCCAGCAGCTTAGATTCGAACACTGAAGCTTTCTTT.

This clonotype has at least ten counts. This chain joins TRBV10-3 and TRBJ2-7, with D possibly called TRBD1 or TRBD2 (6 bases each). This CDR3 is 17 amino acids long. Trimming removed 6 bases from V and 1 base from J, with 22 bases in between. Per germline, CDR1 ENHRY and CDR2 SYGVKD. This CDR3 reads CAISQMGGEQGSYEQYF. The DNA for the CDR3 is TGTGCCATCAGCCAAATGGGCGGGGAGCAGGGGTCCTACGAGCAGTACTTC.

This clonotype was counted at least ten times. The genes are TRBV7-6 and TRBJ2-3, with a tentative D call TRBD2 (6 bases). The CDR3 sequence is 16 residues long. The ends were cut back, 1 base at V and 8 bases at J, with 19 bases in the middle. CDR1 SGHVS and CDR2 FNYEAQ come from the germline V gene. The CDR3 spells CASSLEPLAGLGTQYF. CDR3 DNA: TGTGCCAGCAGCTTAGAACCGCTGGCGGGGTTGGGTACGCAGTATTTT.

This clonotype was detected many times. The chain uses TRBV12-3 or TRBV12-4 and TRBJ2-3; 13 bases fit TRBD2. The CDR3 is made up of 16 amino acids. The junction had 8 bases not matched to a gene; V was cut back by 6 bases and J by 5 bases. The CDR3 bases are TGTGCCAGCAGACCGACTAGCGGGGGGCAGGGAGATACGCAGTATTTT. Protein product: CASRPTSGGQGDTQYF.

The rearrangement uses TRBV10-3 and TRBJ1-2; tentatively, D is TRBD1 (6 bases). V lost 3 bases and J 3 bases, leaving 17 bases between the germline ends. The CDR3 runs to 16 residues. Looked up from germline, CDR1 is ENHRY and CDR2 is SYGVKD. The CDR3 region is CAISDLTGSSYYGYTF. The DNA of the CDR3 is TGTGCCATCAGTGACCTAACAGGGAGCTCGTACTATGGCTACACCTTC.

This clonotype was seen repeatedly, ten times or more. The gene calls are TRBV20-1 and TRBJ1-2, with 7 bases identical to TRBD1. CDR3 length: 16 amino acids. Germline V gene data show CDR1 as DFQATT and CDR2 as SNEGSKA (reference sequence). V was pared by 6 bases and J by 6 bases, with 19 bases of the junction left unmatched. The CDR3 region has the DNA TGCAGTGCAAGACCCGGACAGGCACTCAGTGTGGATGGCTACACCTTC. Amino acids: CSARPGQALSVDGYTF.

This clonotype was seen ten or more times. This chain connects TRBV5-4 to TRBJ2-1, with 8 positions matching TRBD2. The CDR3 contains 16 residues. The germline V gene encodes CDR1 SGHNT and CDR2 YYREEE (reference sequence). Losses at the gene ends were 1 base for V and 2 bases for J; bases not matched to a gene: 5. The CDR3 is CASSLIARGAYNEQFF. CDR3 nucleotide sequence: TGTGCCAGCAGCTTGATCGCGCGGGGGGCCTACAATGAGCAGTTCTTC. Complete variable domain (other parts from reference TRBV5-4 and TRBJ2-1): ETGVTQSPTHLIKTRGQQVTLRCSSQSGHNTVSWYQQALGQGPQFIFQYYREEENGRGNFPPRFSGLQFPNYSSELNVNALELDDSALYLCASSLIARGAYNEQFFGPGTRLTVL.

This clonotype was detected many times. The rearrangement joins TRBV29-1 to TRBJ2-1; 9 positions agree with TRBD2. V shed 6 bases and J 0 bases; nucleotides not matched to a gene: 6. The germline gives CDR1 SQVTM, CDR2 ANQGSEA. The CDR3 runs to 15 residues. CDR3 bases: TGCAGCGTGGCACCGGGACTAGCCTCCTACAATGAGCAGTTCTTC. Translated: CSVAPGLASYNEQFF.

This clonotype was seen at least ten times. This sequence joins TRBV6-4 and TRBJ2-3; D may be TRBD1 (6 bases). V was shortened by 4 bases and J by 4 bases, with 9 bases between the two germline ends. The germline CDR1 and CDR2 sequences are MRHNA and SNTAGT. This CDR3 spans 13 amino acids. The CDR3 nucleotides read TGTGCCAGCAGTGTGGGGGCCTCAGATACGCAGTATTTT. Translated: CASSVGASDTQYF.

The rearrangement uses TRBV5-8 and TRBJ2-7; D remains unclear. Germline lookup yields CDR1 SGHTS and CDR2 YDEGEE. Trimming shortened V by 2 bases and J by 2 bases, and 14 bases separated the two germline ends. The CDR3 consists of 15 residues. The CDR3 DNA is TGTGCCAGCAGCTTAAATCCTCCCAAGACCTACGAGCAGTACTTC. It translates to CASSLNPPKTYEQYF.

This clonotype was observed at least ten times. V usage is TRBV7-6 and J usage is TRBJ2-5, with 9 nucleotides matching TRBD1. Germline CDR1 SGHVS, CDR2 FNYEAQ. The V segment lost 4 bases and the J segment 5 bases; nucleotides outside the gene matches: 17. The CDR3 consists of 18 residues. CDR3 loop: CASSSAHNRGPRSETQYF. The DNA for the CDR3 is TGTGCCAGCAGCTCCGCCCATAACAGGGGGCCGCGTTCGGAGACCCAGTACTTC.

The table lists this clonotype with many counts. The chain combines TRBV28 with TRBJ2-6; D unclear. Trimming cost V 9 bases and J 2 bases, with 5 bases left between them. This CDR3 is 12 amino acids long. Looked up from germline, CDR1 is MDHEN and CDR2 is SYDVKM. Written as DNA, the CDR3 is TGTGCCAGTAAGGCTGGGGCCAACGTCCTGACTTTC. It is translated as CASKAGANVLTF.

In this sample, this clonotype turned up many times. The chain is built from TRBV7-9 and TRBJ1-3, with TRBD1 as a possible D gene (5 bases). V was cut by 6 bases and J by 4 bases, with 16 bases left in between. The CDR3 extends over 15 amino acids. Germline V lookup: CDR1 SEHNR, CDR2 FQNEAQ (reference sequence). The CDR3 here is CASSLVGGSGNTIYF. The CDR3 region has the DNA TGTGCCAGCAGTCTAGTCGGGGGTTCAGGAAACACCATATATTTT.

This clonotype came up many times. V usage is TRBV11-2 and J usage is TRBJ1-2, with D perhaps matching TRBD1 (5 bases). This CDR3 contains 14 residues. The V and J ends lost 1 base and 3 bases respectively, with 9 bases between them. The V gene's germline CDR1 is SGHAT and CDR2 FQNNGV. CDR3 coding DNA: TGTGCCAGCAGCTTAGTTTCCAGGGACTATGGCTACACCTTC. Protein product: CASSLVSRDYGYTF.

This clonotype was detected only a few times. This chain connects TRBV7-8 to TRBJ1-2; possible D gene TRBD1, 6 bases. The CDR3 contains 14 residues. CDR1 and CDR2 from the germline V gene are SGHVS and FQNEAQ. V was clipped by 3 bases and J by 2 bases, with 10 bases between them. The CDR3 spells CASSFRTANYGYTF. The CDR3, as DNA: TGTGCCAGCAGCTTCCGGACAGCCAACTATGGCTACACCTTC.